The next 14 T cell receptor beta chains were all read from a single sample in a study of a mutant IDH1 vaccine in newly diagnosed glioma. No cognate antigen is known for these TCRs. Noted time point: week 35, safety follow-up. One vaccine dose held 300 ug of mutant IDH1 20-mer peptide and came with topical imiquimod. This table comes from immunoSEQ multiplex PCR, and its TCRdb copy is limited to in-frame clones, with some not included. The profile shows tens of thousands of clones, approximately 80% of them singletons. This specimen consisted of PBMCs, obtained from a glioma patient whose treatment included an IDH1 peptide vaccine. The receptors stem from a woman between 18 and 29 years old with glioma.

The chain has TRBV7-8 and TRBJ2-1, with no clear D. Trimming cost V 2 bases and J 7 bases, with 21 bases left between them. The CDR3 is 17 amino acids. Germline V CDR1 and CDR2: SGHVS, FQNEAQ. CDR3 coding DNA: TGTGCCAGCAGCTTATTTCGGGCCGAGCGCATTGATAATGAGCAGTTCTTC. It yields the protein CASSLFRAERIDNEQFF.

This clone was seen just once. V gene TRBV4-2 combines with J gene TRBJ2-5, with TRBD2 matching 11 bases. V was clipped by 1 base and J by 2 bases; unmatched bases: 15. CDR1 is LGHNA and CDR2 is YNFKEQ in the germline V gene. This CDR3 contains 20 residues. The CDR3 DNA is TGTGCCAGCAGCCAAGGACGACTAGCGGGGCGACTTAGCCCTCAAGAGACCCAGTACTTC. Translated, it gives CASSQGRLAGRLSPQETQYF.

The chain couples TRBV23-1 to TRBJ1-2; a possible D gene is TRBD1 (5 bases). TRBV23-1 is assigned to the ORF class and has an uncertain function. V was shortened by 2 bases and J by 5 bases, with 21 bases between the two germline ends. The CDR3 sequence is 17 residues long. Here the CDR3 DNA reads TGCGCCAGCAGTCAAAATGGGGGTCGTTCGACCTGGTATGGCTACACCTTC. This sequence encodes CASSQNGGRSTWYGYTF.

The V and J genes are TRBV19 and TRBJ2-1; 7 bases line up with TRBD2. From germline, CDR1 is LNHDA and CDR2 SQIVND (reference sequence). With 3 bases clipped from V and 4 bases from J, the junction kept 6 bases outside the gene matches. The CDR3 sequence is 15 residues long. CDR3 residues: CASSMGLADYNEQFF. The DNA for the CDR3 is TGTGCCAGTAGTATGGGGCTAGCGGATTACAATGAGCAGTTCTTC.

The chain links TRBV4-2 to TRBJ2-1, with TRBD2 matching over 14 bases. CDR3 length equals 16 residues. The V and J ends lost 4 bases and 6 bases, in that order; junction bases with no gene match: 5. Germline V gives CDR1 LGHNA, CDR2 YNFKEQ. This CDR3 is CASSRTSGGSANEQFF. The CDR3 region has the DNA TGTGCCAGCAGCCGGACTAGCGGGGGGTCAGCCAATGAGCAGTTCTTC.

V is TRBV2 and J is TRBJ2-3, with TRBD2 identical over 12 bases. Looked up from germline, CDR1 is SNHLY and CDR2 is FYNNEI. V lost 8 bases and J lost 8; bases outside the gene matches: 8. This CDR3 has 14 residues. The CDR3 loop reads CASRLAGELATQYF. The DNA for the CDR3 is TGTGCCAGCCGACTAGCGGGAGAGCTTGCTACGCAGTATTTT.

The chain carries TRBV9 and TRBJ2-3; D gene unclear. V was cut by 0 bases and J by 2 bases, with 7 bases left in between. CDR3 length: 14 amino acids. The germline V gene has CDR1 SGDLS and CDR2 YYNGEE. The CDR3 coding sequence is TGTGCCAGCAGCGTAGATCCGTTCACAGATACGCAGTATTTT. Translation gives CASSVDPFTDTQYF.

This clone came up a few times. The V gene is TRBV2, the J gene TRBJ1-2; no clear D. V lost 6 bases and J 7 bases, leaving 12 bases between the germline ends. Germline CDR1 is SNHLY and CDR2 is FYNNEI. The CDR3 has 12 residues. In DNA, the CDR3 is TGTGCCAGCAGCCAAGTGAGAAGTGGCTACACCTTC. This gives the protein CASSQVRSGYTF.

The V and J genes are TRBV7-9 and TRBJ1-1; D gene uncertain. The CDR3 runs to 14 residues. Trimming stripped 8 bases from V and 0 bases from J, with 13 bases between. The germline gives CDR1 SEHNR, CDR2 FQNEAQ (reference sequence). The CDR3 sequence: CASRDGAMNTEAFF. The CDR3 DNA sequence: TGTGCCAGCCGAGACGGCGCGATGAACACTGAAGCTTTCTTT.

There are a few counts of this clone. This chain links TRBV9 with TRBJ2-1; D not resolved. The V gene's germline CDR1 is SGDLS and CDR2 YYNGEE. This CDR3 is built from 15 residues. The V gene lost 2 bases and the J gene lost 5 bases, with 14 bases spanning the gap. The CDR3 loop reads CASSVGSLGDNEQFF. CDR3 in DNA: TGTGCCAGCAGCGTCGGCTCGTTAGGTGACAATGAGCAGTTCTTC.

The V gene is TRBV29-1, the J gene TRBJ2-3; 7 nucleotides align to TRBD2. Germline-derived CDR1 and CDR2 are SQVTM and ANQGSEA. The V gene end was trimmed by 6 bases and the J gene end by 6 bases; junction bases not matched to a gene: 15. The CDR3 is made up of 15 amino acids. CDR3 nucleotides: TGCAGCGTCCGGCCAGGGACGCGGGAGACGGATACGCAGTATTTT. The encoded protein is CSVRPGTRETDTQYF.

The rearrangement links TRBV7-9 to TRBJ2-3; 12 positions agree with TRBD1. CDR1 is SEHNR and CDR2 is FQNEAQ in the germline V gene (reference sequence). The CDR3 extends over 16 amino acids. The ends lost 4 bases at V and 5 bases at J; junction bases unmatched: 7. The CDR3 DNA reads TGTGCCAGCAGCTCCCGGGACAGGGGGCGAGGAGATACGCAGTATTTT. Protein sequence: CASSSRDRGRGDTQYF.

In the case of this clone: One end of the junction does not line up with germline, which may come from a read error. The V gene is TRBV18, the J gene TRBJ2-6; D is undetermined. This CDR3 has 17 amino acids. In germline, CDR1 is KGHSH, CDR2 LQKENI. This chain's CDR3 is CASSPPTISSGANVLTF. In nucleotides, the CDR3 is TGTGCCAGCTCCCCACCTACTATCAGCTCTGGGGCCAACGTCCTGACTTTC. The entire variable domain, with the rest obtained from reference TRBV18 and TRBJ2-6, is as follows: NAGVMQNPRHLVRRRGQEARLRCSPMKGHSHVYWYRQLPEEGLKFMVYLQKENIIDESGMPKERFSAEFPKEGPSILRIQQVVRGDSAAYFCASSPPTISSGANVLTFGAGSRLTVL.

The chain uses TRBV2 and TRBJ2-1, with 13 bases matching TRBD2. Germline CDR1 SNHLY, CDR2 FYNNEI. This CDR3 is built from 14 residues. V lost 7 bases, J lost 8 bases, and 5 bases stayed unmatched. The CDR3: CASTWTSGGYEQFF. The CDR3 DNA sequence: TGTGCCAGCACCTGGACTAGCGGGGGATATGAGCAGTTCTTC.